The entry below gives a single T cell receptor (beta chain) sequence along with its context. The CDR3 is 13 residues long. Germline CDR1 reads SGHTA; CDR2 reads FQGNSA. V was clipped by 5 bases and J by 4 bases, with 9 bases between them. The data originate from a study of T cell changes during pregnancy in multiple sclerosis. Profiled with immunoSEQ multiplex PCR; TCRdb holds only in-frame clones, not every one. The sample records under 45,000 clones, roughly 92% being singletons. This specimen was CD4+ T cells from peripheral blood mononuclear cells, taken in the first trimester of pregnancy. The rearrangement uses TRBV7-2 and TRBJ2-1, with a weak D call TRBD1 (6 bases). This clonotype originated in a female donor with multiple sclerosis, enrolled in a pregnancy study. The CDR3 is CASSAQGYNEQFF. CDR3 in DNA: TGTGCCAGCAGCGCGCAGGGGTACAATGAGCAGTTCTTC.